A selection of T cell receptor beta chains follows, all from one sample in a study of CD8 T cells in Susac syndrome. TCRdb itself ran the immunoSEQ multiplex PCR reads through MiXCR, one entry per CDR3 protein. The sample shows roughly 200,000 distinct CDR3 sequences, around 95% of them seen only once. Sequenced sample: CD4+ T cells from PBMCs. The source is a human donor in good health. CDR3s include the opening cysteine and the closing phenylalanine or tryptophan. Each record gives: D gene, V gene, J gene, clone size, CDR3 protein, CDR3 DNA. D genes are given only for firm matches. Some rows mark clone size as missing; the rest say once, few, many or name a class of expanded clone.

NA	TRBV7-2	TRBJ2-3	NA	CASSLASATDTQYF	TGTGCCAGCAGCTTAGCGTCGGCCACAGATACGCAGTATTTT
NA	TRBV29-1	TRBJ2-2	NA	CSADDTGELFF	TGCAGCGCCGATGACACCGGGGAGCTGTTTTTT
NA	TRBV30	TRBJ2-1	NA	CASHRVSYNEQFF	TGTGCCAGTCACAGGGTCTCCTACAATGAGCAGTTCTTC
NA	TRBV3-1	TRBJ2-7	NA	CASSLTPKYEQYF	TGTGCCAGCAGCCTCACACCCAAGTACGAGCAGTACTTC
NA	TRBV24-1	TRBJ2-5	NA	CATSSLHDLQETQYF	TGTGCCACCAGCTCCCTCCACGATCTCCAAGAGACCCAGTACTTC
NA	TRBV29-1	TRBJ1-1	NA	CSVTGTADTEAFF	TGCAGCGTTACTGGGACGGCAGACACTGAAGCTTTCTTT
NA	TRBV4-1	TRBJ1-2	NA	CASSQVSDSYGYTF	TGCGCCAGCAGCCAAGTATCGGACAGCTATGGCTACACCTTC
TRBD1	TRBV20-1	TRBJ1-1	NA	CSALPGGVLVSAFF	TGCAGTGCTCTACCAGGGGGAGTGTTGGTTTCGGCTTTCTTT
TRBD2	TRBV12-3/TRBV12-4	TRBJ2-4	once	CASSIIAGEPPNIQYF	TGTGCCAGCAGTATAATAGCGGGAGAACCACCAAACATTCAGTACTTC
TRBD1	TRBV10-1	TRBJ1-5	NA	CASSVGQRNQPQHF	TGCGCCAGCAGTGTGGGACAGCGCAATCAGCCCCAGCATTTT
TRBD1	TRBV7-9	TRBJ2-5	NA	CASSFFNRGETQYF	TGTGCCAGCAGCTTTTTCAACAGGGGTGAGACCCAGTACTTC
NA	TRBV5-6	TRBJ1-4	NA	CASTLGLGDEKLFF	TGTGCCAGCACACTGGGGCTGGGGGACGAAAAACTGTTTTTT
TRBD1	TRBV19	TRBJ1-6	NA	CASRRIGQALHF	TGTGCCAGTAGACGGATAGGACAGGCCCTCCACTTT
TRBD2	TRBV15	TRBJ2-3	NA	CATSRDRLAGSTDTQYF	TGTGCCACCAGCAGAGATCGACTAGCGGGTTCCACAGATACGCAGTATTTT
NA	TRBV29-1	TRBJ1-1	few	CSVEGGGQTEAFF	TGCAGCGTTGAAGGGGGAGGGCAGACTGAAGCTTTCTTT
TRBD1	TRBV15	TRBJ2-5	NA	CATSRDIAGGAETQYF	TGTGCCACCAGCAGAGATATTGCAGGGGGCGCGGAGACCCAGTACTTC
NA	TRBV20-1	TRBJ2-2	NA	CSAPLPNTGELFF	TGCAGTGCCCCACTCCCGAACACCGGGGAGCTGTTTTTT
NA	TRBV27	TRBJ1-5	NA	CASRGSREHQPQHF	TGTGCCAGCAGAGGCAGCAGGGAGCATCAGCCCCAGCATTTT
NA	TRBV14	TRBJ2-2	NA	CASSHRASANTGELFF	TGTGCCAGCAGCCACCGGGCCTCCGCGAACACCGGGGAGCTGTTTTTT
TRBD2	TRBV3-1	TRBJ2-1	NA	CASSQDGLAGMNEQFF	TGTGCCAGCAGCCAAGACGGACTAGCGGGTATGAATGAGCAGTTCTTC
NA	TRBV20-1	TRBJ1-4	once	CSARRGNEKLFF	TGCAGTGCTAGACGGGGTAATGAAAAACTGTTTTTT
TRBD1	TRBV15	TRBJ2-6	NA	CATSRVGQGAGANVLTF	TGTGCCACCAGCAGAGTGGGACAGGGTGCTGGGGCCAACGTCCTGACTTTC
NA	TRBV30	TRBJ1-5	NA	CAWSVSGDQPQHF	TGTGCCTGGAGTGTATCCGGGGATCAGCCCCAGCATTTT
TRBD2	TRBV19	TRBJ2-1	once	CASSRREDEQFF	TGTGCCAGTAGTAGGCGGGAGGATGAGCAGTTCTTC
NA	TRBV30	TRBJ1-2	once	CAWSIGENYGYTF	TGTGCCTGGAGCATAGGGGAGAACTATGGCTACACCTTC
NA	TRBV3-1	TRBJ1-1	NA	CASSLMGSGREAFF	TGTGCCAGCAGCCTCATGGGGTCGGGCCGCGAAGCTTTCTTT
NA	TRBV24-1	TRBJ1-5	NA	CATSDPARDQPQHF	TGTGCCACCAGTGACCCGGCGAGAGATCAGCCCCAGCATTTT
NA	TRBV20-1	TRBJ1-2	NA	CSASPPGRYGYTF	TGCAGTGCTAGTCCCCCGGGGCGGTATGGCTACACCTTC
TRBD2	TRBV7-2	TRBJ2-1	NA	CASSLGPPGLGGYNEQFF	TGTGCCAGCAGCTTAGGGCCTCCGGGACTAGGGGGTTACAATGAGCAGTTCTTC
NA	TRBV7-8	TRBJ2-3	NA	CASSSMGGGTDTQYF	TGTGCCAGCAGCAGTATGGGCGGGGGCACAGATACGCAGTATTTT
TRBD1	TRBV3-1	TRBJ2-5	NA	CASSQERGDRGRQETQYF	TGTGCCAGCAGCCAAGAACGTGGGGACAGGGGGCGTCAAGAGACCCAGTACTTC
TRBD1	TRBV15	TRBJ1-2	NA	CATSRSPTGNYGYTF	TGTGCCACCAGCAGAAGCCCGACAGGGAACTATGGCTACACCTTC
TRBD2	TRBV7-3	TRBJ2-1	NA	CASSVLAGVYNEQFF	TGTGCCAGCAGCGTACTAGCGGGAGTCTACAATGAGCAGTTCTTC
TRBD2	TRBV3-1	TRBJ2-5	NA	CASSQRLAGVPETQYF	TGTGCCAGCAGCCAGAGACTAGCGGGAGTCCCCGAGACCCAGTACTTC
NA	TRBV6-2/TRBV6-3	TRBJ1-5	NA	CASSGRGEPQHF	TGTGCCAGCAGCGGACGGGGGGAGCCCCAGCATTTT
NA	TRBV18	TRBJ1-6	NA	CASSQDYSYNSPLHF	TGTGCCAGCTCACAGGACTACTCCTATAATTCACCCCTCCACTTT
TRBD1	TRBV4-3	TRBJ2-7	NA	CASSQEGTGKGEQYF	TGCGCCAGCAGCCAAGAGGGGACAGGGAAGGGCGAGCAGTACTTC
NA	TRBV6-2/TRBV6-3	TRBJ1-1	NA	CASSRLPRRAFF	TGTGCCAGCAGTCGACTACCCAGGAGGGCTTTCTTT
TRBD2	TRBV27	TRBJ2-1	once	CASMIIAGGLNEQFF	TGTGCCAGCATGATTATAGCGGGGGGACTCAATGAGCAGTTCTTC
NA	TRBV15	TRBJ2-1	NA	CATSRRGVGAYNEQFF	TGTGCCACCAGCAGGCGGGGTGTAGGGGCCTACAATGAGCAGTTCTTC
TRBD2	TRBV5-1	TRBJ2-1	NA	CASSLRGLAYNEQFF	TGCGCCAGCAGCTTAAGGGGACTAGCGTACAATGAGCAGTTCTTC
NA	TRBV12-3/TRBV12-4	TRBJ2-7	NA	CASTPGQNYEQYF	TGTGCCAGCACCCCCGGACAGAACTACGAGCAGTACTTC
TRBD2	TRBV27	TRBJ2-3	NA	CASSPGGGRRIDTQYF	TGTGCCAGCAGTCCTGGGGGCGGGAGGAGGATAGATACGCAGTATTTT